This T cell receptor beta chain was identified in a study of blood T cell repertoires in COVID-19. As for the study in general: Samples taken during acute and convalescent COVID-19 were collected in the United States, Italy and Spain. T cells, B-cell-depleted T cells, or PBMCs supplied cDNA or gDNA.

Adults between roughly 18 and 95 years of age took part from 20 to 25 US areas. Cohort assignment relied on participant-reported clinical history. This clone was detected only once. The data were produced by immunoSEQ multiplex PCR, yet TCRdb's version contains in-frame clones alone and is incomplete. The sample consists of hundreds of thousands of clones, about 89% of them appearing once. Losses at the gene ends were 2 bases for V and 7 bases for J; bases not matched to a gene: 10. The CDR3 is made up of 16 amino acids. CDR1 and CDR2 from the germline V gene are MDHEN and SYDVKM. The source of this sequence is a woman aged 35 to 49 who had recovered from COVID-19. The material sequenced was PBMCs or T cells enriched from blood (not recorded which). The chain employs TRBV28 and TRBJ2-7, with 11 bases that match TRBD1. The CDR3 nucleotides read TGTGCCAGCAGTTTACCCGGGACAGGGGGTACTTGGGAGCAGTACTTC. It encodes CASSLPGTGGTWEQYF.